The present T cell receptor beta chain was sequenced within a study of blood T cell repertoires in COVID-19. Across the whole study: T cells, B-cell-depleted T cells, or PBMCs supplied cDNA or gDNA.

CDR1 is SEHNR and CDR2 is FQNEAQ in the germline V gene (reference sequence). The CDR3 consists of 13 residues. With 3 bases removed from V and 4 bases from J, the gap between germline ends came to 9 bases. Clones were read by immunoSEQ multiplex PCR, and TCRdb kept only the in-frame ones, dropping some. The sample has about 300,000 clones; roughly 85% are singletons. Points on this clone: In the same sample, other DNA sequences code for this CDR3.

The chain uses TRBV7-9 and TRBJ1-2, with a tentative D call TRBD1 (6 bases). This clonotype was obtained from a human donor in a cohort sampled during active COVID-19. Sample: peripheral blood. This CDR3 reads CASSLDSFYGYTF. Here the CDR3 DNA reads TGTGCCAGCAGCTTGGACAGCTTCTATGGCTACACCTTC.